The 12 T cell receptor beta chains below were found in one sample sequenced in a study of blood T cell repertoires in COVID-19. Assay used: immunoSEQ multiplex PCR; TCRdb lists only in-frame clones, some missing. Here the sample spans approximately 290,000 clones, 84% being singletons. Source material: peripheral blood. The receptors were sampled from a person aged 65 to 85 with COVID-19, enrolled during active disease.

This chain uses TRBV5-1 with TRBJ2-6, with 7 bases aligning to TRBD1. This CDR3 contains 16 residues. CDR1 is SGHRS and CDR2 is YFSETQ in the germline V gene. Trimming removed 3 bases from V and 5 bases from J; junction bases left unmatched: 8. The CDR3 sequence: CASSSQQGSWANVLTF. The CDR3 region has the DNA TGCGCCAGCAGCTCCCAACAGGGGAGTTGGGCCAACGTCCTGACTTTC.

This rearrangement joins TRBV29-1 to TRBJ1-1, with 11 bases matching TRBD1. Germline assignment: CDR1 SQVTM and CDR2 ANQGSEA. The trim removed 4 bases at V and 4 bases at J, leaving 14 bases unmatched. The CDR3 has 17 amino acids. CDR3: CSVGGPRDRGSSTEAFF. The CDR3 DNA follows: TGCAGCGTTGGGGGACCCCGGGACAGGGGGTCTTCCACTGAAGCTTTCTTT.

The rearrangement links TRBV6-1 to TRBJ2-4, with a possible D match to TRBD1 (6 bases). Trimming removed 3 bases from V and 1 base from J, with 10 bases in between. Germline CDR1 MNHNS, CDR2 SASEGT. The CDR3 consists of 15 residues. The CDR3 DNA sequence: TGTGCCAGCAGTGATCTGGGGGCCGCCAAAAACATTCAGTACTTC. This gives the protein CASSDLGAAKNIQYF.

The CDR3 nucleotides read TGTGCCAGCAGCCATTCACTAGCGGGGGTATCTCGCGAGCAGTACTTC. As protein: CASSHSLAGVSREQYF. The chain is built from TRBV3-1 (or the pseudogene TRBV3-2) and TRBJ2-7; 11 nucleotides match TRBD2. Per the germline V gene, CDR1 is LGHDT and CDR2 is YNNKEL (reference sequence). The CDR3 extends over 16 amino acids. V lost 3 bases to trimming and J lost 6 bases; unmatched junction nucleotides: 10.

This chain joins TRBV19 and TRBJ1-1, with D perhaps matching TRBD1 (5 bases). Trimming stripped 4 bases from V and 5 bases from J, with 11 bases between. Germline values: CDR1 LNHDA, CDR2 SQIVND (reference sequence). The CDR3 has 13 residues. For the CDR3, the DNA is TGTGCCAGTAGTAACCAAGGGGAAACTGAAGCTTTCTTT. The encoded protein is CASSNQGETEAFF. Full variable domain (rest looked up from reference TRBV19 and TRBJ1-1): DGGITQSPKYLFRKEGQNVTLSCEQNLNHDAMYWYRQDPGQGLRLIYYSQIVNDFQKGDIAEGYSVSREKKESFPLTVTSAQKNPTAFYLCASSNQGETEAFFGQGTRLTVV.

The V gene is TRBV11-3, the J gene TRBJ2-3; TRBD2 aligns across 14 bases. From germline, CDR1 is SGHNT and CDR2 YENEEA. V gave up 5 bases and J gave up 4 bases; unmatched junction bases: 5. The CDR3 runs to 16 residues. Here the CDR3 DNA reads TGTGCCAGCAGCCAGGGGACTAGCGGGAGCCCAGATACGCAGTATTTT. Translating gives CASSQGTSGSPDTQYF. The complete variable domain, with remaining parts taken from reference TRBV11-3 and TRBJ2-3, reads EAGVVQSPRYKIIEKKQPVAFWCNPISGHNTLYWYLQNLGQGPELLIRYENEEAVDDSQLPKDRFSAERLKGVDSTLKIQPAELGDSAVYLCASSQGTSGSPDTQYFGPGTRLTVL.

This sequence joins TRBV7-8 and TRBJ2-6, with 12 positions matching TRBD2. After removal of 6 bases from V and 2 bases from J, the junction contained 14 bases not matched to a gene. CDR1 and CDR2 (germline): SGHVS, FQNEAQ. CDR3 length equals 20 residues. The CDR3 region has the DNA TGTGCCAGCAGTCCTAGACGGAGACTAGCGGGAGAAGCTGGGGCCAACGTCCTGACTTTC. This codes for CASSPRRRLAGEAGANVLTF.

The chain recombines TRBV7-2 with TRBJ2-6; TRBD1 aligns across 9 bases. Germline V gives CDR1 SGHTA, CDR2 FQGNSA. Trimming removed 5 bases from V and 0 bases from J; junction bases left unmatched: 8. CDR3 length: 18 amino acids. The CDR3 loop is CASSRSQGAGSGANVLTF. In DNA, the CDR3 is TGTGCCAGCAGCCGTTCACAGGGGGCAGGCTCTGGGGCCAACGTCCTGACTTTC.

The chain links TRBV28 to TRBJ1-1; 10 bases agree with TRBD1. The V gene's germline CDR1 is MDHEN and CDR2 SYDVKM. This CDR3 comprises 15 residues. V shed 8 bases and J 5 bases; nucleotides not matched to a gene: 11. The CDR3 nucleotides read TGTGCCAGCTCTATTCCGGGACAGGGGCGTACTGAAGCTTTCTTT. Protein product: CASSIPGQGRTEAFF.

This clone turned up a few times. The chain combines TRBV2 with TRBJ2-7, with 7 bases matching TRBD1. Per germline, CDR1 SNHLY and CDR2 FYNNEI. The CDR3 length is 14 residues. With V trimmed by 6 bases and J by 7 bases, 12 bases remained unmatched. The CDR3 here is CASRETGVGHEQYF. CDR3 in DNA: TGTGCCAGCAGGGAAACAGGGGTGGGTCATGAGCAGTACTTC. The full variable domain, with the rest looked up from reference TRBV2 and TRBJ2-7, is EPEVTQTPSHQVTQMGQEVILRCVPISNHLYFYWYRQILGQKVEFLVSFYNNEISEKSEIFDDQFSVERPDGSNFTLKIRSTKLEDSAMYFCASRETGVGHEQYFGPGTRLTVT.

This chain connects TRBV27 to TRBJ2-7, with D possibly matching TRBD1 (6 bases). The CDR3 totals 12 residues. Germline lookup yields CDR1 MNHEY and CDR2 SMNVEV (reference sequence). Between the trimmed V and J ends, which lost 6 bases and 5 bases, there was a span of 11 bases. The CDR3 loop reads CASSITGNEQYF. The CDR3, as DNA: TGTGCCAGCAGCATAACAGGGAACGAGCAGTACTTC.

V is TRBV6-5 and J is TRBJ2-7; D is perhaps TRBD2 (5 bases). The CDR3 consists of 13 residues. Germline V gives CDR1 MNHEY, CDR2 SVGAGI. V was shortened by 8 bases and J by 0 bases, with 11 bases between the two germline ends. CDR3 amino acids: CASSGLGSYEQYF. In DNA form, the CDR3 reads TGTGCCAGCTCTGGACTCGGCTCCTACGAGCAGTACTTC.